This TCR beta chain emerged from a study of blood T cell repertoires in COVID-19. Germline CDR1 is SGHRS and CDR2 is YFSETQ. CDR3 size: 17 residues. V dropped 0 bases and J dropped 4 bases, with 19 bases sitting between them. Here immunoSEQ multiplex PCR was the method, and the copy in TCRdb shows in-frame clones only, minus some. The sample records about 140,000 clones, approximately 78% being singletons. The TCR was taken from a woman of 80 years or more with acute or convalescent COVID-19. Sequenced material: peripheral blood. The chain combines TRBV5-1 with TRBJ2-5; D is perhaps TRBD2 (7 bases). The CDR3 sequence is CASSLGAGVNRAETQYF. CDR3 nucleotide sequence: TGCGCCAGCAGCTTGGGTGCGGGGGTTAACAGGGCAGAGACCCAGTACTTC.